The source of this TCR beta chain is a study of control samples from healthy donors and cancer patients. The method was immunoSEQ multiplex PCR; TCRdb's version includes in-frame clones alone and lacks a portion of them. The sample lists 200,000 to 250,000 clones, roughly 94% occurring once. This clone was found once. CDR3 length equals 13 residues. In germline, CDR1 is SGHVS, CDR2 FNYEAQ. The V end lost 1 base, the J end lost 2 bases, and 5 bases lay between the germline ends. The receptor comes from a man aged 50 to 60 in good health. Specimen: blood. The chain uses TRBV7-6 and TRBJ1-1; no firm D call. CDR3 loop: CASSLDRNTEAFF. The CDR3 DNA is TGTGCCAGCAGCTTAGACAGAAACACTGAAGCTTTCTTT.